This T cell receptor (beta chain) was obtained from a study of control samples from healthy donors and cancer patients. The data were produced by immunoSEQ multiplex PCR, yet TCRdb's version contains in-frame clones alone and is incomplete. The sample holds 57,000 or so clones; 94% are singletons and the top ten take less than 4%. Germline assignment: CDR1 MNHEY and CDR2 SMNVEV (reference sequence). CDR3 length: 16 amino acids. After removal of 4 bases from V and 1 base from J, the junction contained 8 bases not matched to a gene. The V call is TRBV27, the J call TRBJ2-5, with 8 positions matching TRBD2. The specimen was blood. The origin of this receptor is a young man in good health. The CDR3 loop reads CASSSSAGEIQETQYF. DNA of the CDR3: TGTGCCAGCAGTTCGTCAGCGGGGGAGATCCAAGAGACCCAGTACTTC.